This T cell receptor beta chain was sequenced in a study of blood T cell repertoires in COVID-19. Whole-study context: Samples taken during acute and convalescent COVID-19 were collected in the United States, Italy and Spain.

Assay: immunoSEQ multiplex PCR; the TCRdb copy retains only in-frame clones and omits some. In the table there are 180,000 or so clones, about 85% of which are singletons. The CDR3 is 14 residues long. Germline CDR1 reads MNHEY; CDR2 reads SMNVEV (reference sequence). V shed 4 bases, J shed 7 bases, and the junction held 3 bases outside the gene matches. This TCR derives from a person aged 65-85 years with COVID-19, enrolled during active disease. J is TRBJ1-4 and V is TRBV27; 10 nucleotides align to TRBD1. Sequences were obtained from peripheral blood. The CDR3 region is CASSWTGGGEKLFF. Here the CDR3 DNA reads TGTGCCAGCAGTTGGACAGGGGGAGGTGAAAAACTGTTTTTT.